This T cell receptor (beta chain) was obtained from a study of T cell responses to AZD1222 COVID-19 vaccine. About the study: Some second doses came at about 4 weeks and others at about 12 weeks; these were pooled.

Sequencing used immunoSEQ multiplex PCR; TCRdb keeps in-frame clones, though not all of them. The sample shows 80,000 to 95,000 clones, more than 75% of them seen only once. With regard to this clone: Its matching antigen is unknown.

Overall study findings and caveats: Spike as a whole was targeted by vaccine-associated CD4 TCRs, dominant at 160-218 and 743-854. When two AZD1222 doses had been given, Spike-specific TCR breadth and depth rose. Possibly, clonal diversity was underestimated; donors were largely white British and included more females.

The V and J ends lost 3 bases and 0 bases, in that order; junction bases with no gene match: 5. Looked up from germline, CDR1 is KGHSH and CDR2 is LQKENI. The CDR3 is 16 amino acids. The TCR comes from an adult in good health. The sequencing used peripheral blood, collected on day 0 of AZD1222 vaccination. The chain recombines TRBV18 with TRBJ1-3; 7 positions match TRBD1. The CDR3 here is CASSPRTGTSGNTIYF. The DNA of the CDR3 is TGTGCCAGCTCACCGAGGACAGGTACCTCTGGAAACACCATATATTTT.